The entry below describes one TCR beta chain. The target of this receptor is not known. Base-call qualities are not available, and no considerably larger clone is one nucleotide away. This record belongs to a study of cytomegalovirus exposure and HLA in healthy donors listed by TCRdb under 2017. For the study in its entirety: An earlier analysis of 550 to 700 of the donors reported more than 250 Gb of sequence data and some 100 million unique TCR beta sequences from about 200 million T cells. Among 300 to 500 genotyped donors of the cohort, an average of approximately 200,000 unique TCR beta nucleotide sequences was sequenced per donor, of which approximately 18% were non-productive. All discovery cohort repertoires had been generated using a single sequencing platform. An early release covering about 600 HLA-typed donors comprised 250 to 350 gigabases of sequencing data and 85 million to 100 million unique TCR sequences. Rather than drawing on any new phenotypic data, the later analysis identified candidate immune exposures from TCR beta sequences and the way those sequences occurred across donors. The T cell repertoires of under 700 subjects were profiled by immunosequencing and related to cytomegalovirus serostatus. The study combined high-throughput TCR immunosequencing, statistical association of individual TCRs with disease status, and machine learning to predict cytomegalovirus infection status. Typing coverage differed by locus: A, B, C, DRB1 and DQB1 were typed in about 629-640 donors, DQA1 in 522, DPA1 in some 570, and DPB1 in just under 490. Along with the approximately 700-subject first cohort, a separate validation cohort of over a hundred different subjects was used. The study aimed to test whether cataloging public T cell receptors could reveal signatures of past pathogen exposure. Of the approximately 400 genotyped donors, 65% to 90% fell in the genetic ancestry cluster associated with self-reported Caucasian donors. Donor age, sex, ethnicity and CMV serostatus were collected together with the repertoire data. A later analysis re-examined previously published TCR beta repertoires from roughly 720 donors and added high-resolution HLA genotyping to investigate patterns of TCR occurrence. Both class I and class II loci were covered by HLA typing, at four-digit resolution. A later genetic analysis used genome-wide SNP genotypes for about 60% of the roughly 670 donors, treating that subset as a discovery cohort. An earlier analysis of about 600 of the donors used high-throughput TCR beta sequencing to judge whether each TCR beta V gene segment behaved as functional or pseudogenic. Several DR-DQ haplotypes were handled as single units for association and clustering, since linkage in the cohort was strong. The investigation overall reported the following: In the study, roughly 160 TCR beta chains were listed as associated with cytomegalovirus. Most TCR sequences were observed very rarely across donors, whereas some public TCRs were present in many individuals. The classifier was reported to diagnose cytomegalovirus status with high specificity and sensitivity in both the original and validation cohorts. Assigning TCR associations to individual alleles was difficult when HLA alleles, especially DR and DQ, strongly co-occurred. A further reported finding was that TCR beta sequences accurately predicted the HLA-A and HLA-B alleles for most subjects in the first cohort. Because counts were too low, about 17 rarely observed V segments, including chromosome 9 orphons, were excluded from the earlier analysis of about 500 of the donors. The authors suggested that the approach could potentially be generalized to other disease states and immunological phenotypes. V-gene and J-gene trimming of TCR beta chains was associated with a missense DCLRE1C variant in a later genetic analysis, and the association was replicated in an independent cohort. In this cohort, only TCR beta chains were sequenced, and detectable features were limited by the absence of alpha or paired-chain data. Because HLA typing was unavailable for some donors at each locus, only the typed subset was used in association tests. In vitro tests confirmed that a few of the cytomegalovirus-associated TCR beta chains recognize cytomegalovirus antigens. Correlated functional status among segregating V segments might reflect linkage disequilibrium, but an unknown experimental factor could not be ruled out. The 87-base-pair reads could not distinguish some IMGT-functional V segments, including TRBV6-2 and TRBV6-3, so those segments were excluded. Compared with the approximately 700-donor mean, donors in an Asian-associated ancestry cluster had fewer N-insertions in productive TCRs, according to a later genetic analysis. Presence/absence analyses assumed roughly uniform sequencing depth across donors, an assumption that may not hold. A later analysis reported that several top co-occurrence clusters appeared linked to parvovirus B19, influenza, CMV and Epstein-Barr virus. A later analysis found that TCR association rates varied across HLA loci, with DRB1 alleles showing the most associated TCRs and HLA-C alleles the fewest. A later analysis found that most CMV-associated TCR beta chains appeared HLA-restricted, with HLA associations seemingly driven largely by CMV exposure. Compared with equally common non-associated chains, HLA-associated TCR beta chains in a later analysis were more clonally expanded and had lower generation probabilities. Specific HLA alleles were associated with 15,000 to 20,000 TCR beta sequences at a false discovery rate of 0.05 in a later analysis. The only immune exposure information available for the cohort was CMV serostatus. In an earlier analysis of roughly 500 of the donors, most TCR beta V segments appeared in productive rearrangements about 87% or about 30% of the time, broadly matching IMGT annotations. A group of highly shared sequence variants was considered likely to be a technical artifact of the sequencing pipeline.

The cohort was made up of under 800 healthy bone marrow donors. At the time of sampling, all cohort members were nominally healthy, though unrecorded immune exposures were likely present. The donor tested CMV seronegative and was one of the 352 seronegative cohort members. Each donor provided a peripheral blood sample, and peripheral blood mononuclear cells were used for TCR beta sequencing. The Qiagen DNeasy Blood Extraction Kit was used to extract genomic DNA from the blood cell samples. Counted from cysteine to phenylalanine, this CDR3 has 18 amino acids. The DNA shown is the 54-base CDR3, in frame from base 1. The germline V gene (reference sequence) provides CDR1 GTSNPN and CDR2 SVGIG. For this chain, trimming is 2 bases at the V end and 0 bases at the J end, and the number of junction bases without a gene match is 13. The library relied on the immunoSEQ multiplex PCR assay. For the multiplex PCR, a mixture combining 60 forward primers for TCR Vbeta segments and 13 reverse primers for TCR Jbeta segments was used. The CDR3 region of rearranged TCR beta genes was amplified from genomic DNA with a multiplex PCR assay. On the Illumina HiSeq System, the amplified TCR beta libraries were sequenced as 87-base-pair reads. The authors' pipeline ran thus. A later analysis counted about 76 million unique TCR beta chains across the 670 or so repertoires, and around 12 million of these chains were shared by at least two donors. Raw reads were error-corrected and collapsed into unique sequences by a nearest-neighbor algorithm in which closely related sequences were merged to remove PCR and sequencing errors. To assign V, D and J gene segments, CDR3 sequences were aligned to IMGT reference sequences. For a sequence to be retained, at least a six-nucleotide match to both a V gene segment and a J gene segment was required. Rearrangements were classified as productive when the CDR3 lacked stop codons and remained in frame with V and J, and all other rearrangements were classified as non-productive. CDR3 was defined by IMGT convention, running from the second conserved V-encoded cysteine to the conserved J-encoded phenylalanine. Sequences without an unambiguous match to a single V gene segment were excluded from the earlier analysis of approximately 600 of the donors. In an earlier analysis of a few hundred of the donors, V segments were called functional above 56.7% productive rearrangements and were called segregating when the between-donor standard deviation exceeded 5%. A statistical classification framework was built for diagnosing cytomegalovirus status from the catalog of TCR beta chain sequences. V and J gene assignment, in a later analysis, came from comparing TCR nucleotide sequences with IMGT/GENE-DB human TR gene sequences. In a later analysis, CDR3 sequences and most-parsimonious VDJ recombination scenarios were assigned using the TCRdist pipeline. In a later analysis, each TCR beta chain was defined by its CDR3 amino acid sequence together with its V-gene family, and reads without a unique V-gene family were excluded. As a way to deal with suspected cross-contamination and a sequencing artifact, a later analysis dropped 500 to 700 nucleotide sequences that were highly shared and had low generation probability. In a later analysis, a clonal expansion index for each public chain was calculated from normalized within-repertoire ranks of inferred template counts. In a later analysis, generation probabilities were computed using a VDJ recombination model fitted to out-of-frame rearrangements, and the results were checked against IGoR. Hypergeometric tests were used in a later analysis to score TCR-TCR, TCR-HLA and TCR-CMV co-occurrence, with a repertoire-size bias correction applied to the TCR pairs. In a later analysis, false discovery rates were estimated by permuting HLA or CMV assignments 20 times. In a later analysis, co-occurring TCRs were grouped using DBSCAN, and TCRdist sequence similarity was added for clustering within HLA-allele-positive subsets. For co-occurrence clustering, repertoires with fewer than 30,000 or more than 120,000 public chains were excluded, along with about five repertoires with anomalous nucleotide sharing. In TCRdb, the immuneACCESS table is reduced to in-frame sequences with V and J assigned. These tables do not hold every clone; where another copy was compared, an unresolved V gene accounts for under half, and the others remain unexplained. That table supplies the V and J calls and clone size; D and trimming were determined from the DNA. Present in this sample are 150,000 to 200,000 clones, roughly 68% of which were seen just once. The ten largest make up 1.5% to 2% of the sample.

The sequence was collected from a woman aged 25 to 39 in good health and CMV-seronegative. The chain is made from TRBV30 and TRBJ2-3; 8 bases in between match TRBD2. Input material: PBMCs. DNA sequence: TGTGCCTGGAGTCTGGCGATGCTAACTAGCGGAAGCACAGATACGCAGTATTTT. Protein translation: CAWSLAMLTSGSTDTQYF.